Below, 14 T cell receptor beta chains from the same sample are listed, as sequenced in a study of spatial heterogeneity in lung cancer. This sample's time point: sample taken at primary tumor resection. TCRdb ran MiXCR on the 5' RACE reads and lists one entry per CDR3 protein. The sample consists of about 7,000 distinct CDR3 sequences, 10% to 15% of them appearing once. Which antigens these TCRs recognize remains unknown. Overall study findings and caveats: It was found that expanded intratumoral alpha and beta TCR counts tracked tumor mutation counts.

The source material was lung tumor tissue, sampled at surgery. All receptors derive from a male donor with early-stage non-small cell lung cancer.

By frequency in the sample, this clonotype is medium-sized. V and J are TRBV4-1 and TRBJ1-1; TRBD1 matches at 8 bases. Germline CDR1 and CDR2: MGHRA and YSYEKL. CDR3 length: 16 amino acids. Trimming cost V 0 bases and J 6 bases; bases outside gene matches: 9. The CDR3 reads CASSQDGQGTSAEAFF. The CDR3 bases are TGCGCCAGCAGCCAAGATGGACAGGGTACTTCTGCTGAAGCTTTCTTT.

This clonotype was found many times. The CDR3 here is CASSPPTGMYQETQYF. CDR3 nucleotides: TGTGCCAGCAGCCCCCCGACAGGGATGTACCAAGAGACCCAGTACTTC. The chain links TRBV7-9 to TRBJ2-5; 7 positions match TRBD1. From germline, CDR1 is SEHNR and CDR2 FQNEAQ (reference sequence). CDR3 size: 16 residues. V gave up 5 bases and J gave up 0 bases; unmatched junction bases: 9.

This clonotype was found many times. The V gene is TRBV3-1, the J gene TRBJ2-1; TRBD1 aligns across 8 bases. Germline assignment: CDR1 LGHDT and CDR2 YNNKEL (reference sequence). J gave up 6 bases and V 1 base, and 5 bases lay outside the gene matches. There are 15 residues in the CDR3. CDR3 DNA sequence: TGTGCCAGCAGCCAAGTGTCAGACAGGGGCAATGAGCAGTTCTTC. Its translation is CASSQVSDRGNEQFF.

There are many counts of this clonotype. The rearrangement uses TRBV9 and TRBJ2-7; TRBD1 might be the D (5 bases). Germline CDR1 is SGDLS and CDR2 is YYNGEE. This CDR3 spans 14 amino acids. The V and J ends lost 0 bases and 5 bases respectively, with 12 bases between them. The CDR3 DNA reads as TGTGCCAGCAGCGTAGCAGGGTTTATCGACGAGCAGTACTTC. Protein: CASSVAGFIDEQYF.

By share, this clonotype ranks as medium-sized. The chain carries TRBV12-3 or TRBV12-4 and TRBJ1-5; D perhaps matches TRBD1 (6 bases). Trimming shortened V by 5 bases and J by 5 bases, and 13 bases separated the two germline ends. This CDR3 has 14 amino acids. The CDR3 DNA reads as TGTGCCAGCAGTCTCGGGGACATCTATCAGCCCCAGCATTTT. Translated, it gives CASSLGDIYQPQHF.

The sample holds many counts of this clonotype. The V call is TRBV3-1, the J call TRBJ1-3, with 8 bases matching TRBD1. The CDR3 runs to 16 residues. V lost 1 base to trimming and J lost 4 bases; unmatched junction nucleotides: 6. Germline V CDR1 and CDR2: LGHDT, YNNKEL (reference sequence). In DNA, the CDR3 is TGTGCCAGCAGCCAAGGAGGCAGGGGGCCAGGAAACACCATATATTTT. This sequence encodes CASSQGGRGPGNTIYF.

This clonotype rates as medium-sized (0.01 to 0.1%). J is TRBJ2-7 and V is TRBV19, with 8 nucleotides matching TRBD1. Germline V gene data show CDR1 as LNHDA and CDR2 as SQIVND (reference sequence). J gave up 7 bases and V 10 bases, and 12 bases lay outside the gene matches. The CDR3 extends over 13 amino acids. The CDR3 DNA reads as TGTGCCACAGCCGGGACAGGAACTCGTGAGCAGTACTTC. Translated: CATAGTGTREQYF.

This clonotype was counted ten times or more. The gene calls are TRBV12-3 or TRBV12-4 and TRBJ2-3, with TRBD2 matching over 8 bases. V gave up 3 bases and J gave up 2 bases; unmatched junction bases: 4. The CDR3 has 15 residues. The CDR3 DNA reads TGTGCCAGCAGTTTGGAGCGGGGGATCACAGATACGCAGTATTTT. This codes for CASSLERGITDTQYF.

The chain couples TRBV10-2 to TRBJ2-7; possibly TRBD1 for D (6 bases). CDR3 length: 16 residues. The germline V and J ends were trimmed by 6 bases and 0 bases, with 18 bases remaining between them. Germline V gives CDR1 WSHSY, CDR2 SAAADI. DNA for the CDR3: TGCGCCAGCAGGGACCTTAGGGGGTTTAGCTCCTACGAGCAGTACTTC. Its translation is CASRDLRGFSSYEQYF.

The DNA of the CDR3 is TGTGCCTGGAGGTTCGGGAACACCATATATTTT. Protein product: CAWRFGNTIYF. J is TRBJ1-3 and V is TRBV30, with D unclear. In germline, CDR1 is GTSNPN, CDR2 SVGIG (reference sequence). The CDR3 runs 11 residues. Trimming took off 3 bases at V and 7 bases at J, with 7 bases between the two ends. Filled out from reference TRBV30 and TRBJ1-3, the complete variable domain reads SQTIHQWPATLVQPVGSPLSLECTVEGTSNPNLYWYRQAAGRGLQLLFYSVGIGQISSEVPQNLSASRPQDRQFILSSKKLLLSDSGFYLCAWRFGNTIYFGEGSWLTVV.

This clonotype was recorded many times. The CDR3 spells CASSRSRNLHEQYF. The CDR3 DNA sequence: TGCGCCAGCAGCCGCTCACGGAATCTGCACGAGCAGTACTTC. The rearrangement joins TRBV5-1 to TRBJ2-7; D unresolved. CDR1 and CDR2 (germline): SGHRS, YFSETQ. The CDR3 totals 14 residues. V was trimmed by 4 bases and J by 5 bases, leaving 16 bases between them.

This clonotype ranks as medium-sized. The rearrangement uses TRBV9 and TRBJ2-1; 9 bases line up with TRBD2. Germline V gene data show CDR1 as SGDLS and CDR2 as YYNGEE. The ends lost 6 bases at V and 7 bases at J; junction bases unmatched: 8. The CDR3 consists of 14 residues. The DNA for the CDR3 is TGTGCCAGCAAGCGGGGTAGCGGGGGAAATGAGCAGTTCTTC. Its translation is CASKRGSGGNEQFF.

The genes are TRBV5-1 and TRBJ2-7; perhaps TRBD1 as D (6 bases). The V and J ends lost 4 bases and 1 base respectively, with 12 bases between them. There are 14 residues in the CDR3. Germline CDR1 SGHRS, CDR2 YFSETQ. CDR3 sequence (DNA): TGCGCCAGCAGCCCGGCCGGGACATCCTACGAGCAGTACTTC. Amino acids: CASSPAGTSYEQYF.

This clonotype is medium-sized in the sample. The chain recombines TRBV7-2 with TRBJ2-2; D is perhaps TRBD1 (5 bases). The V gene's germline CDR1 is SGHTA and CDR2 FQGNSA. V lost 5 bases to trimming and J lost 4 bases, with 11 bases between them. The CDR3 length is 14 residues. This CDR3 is CASSPGRATGELFF. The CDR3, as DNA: TGTGCCAGCAGCCCCGGCAGGGCCACCGGGGAGCTGTTTTTT.